The text below deals with one TCR beta chain. The CDR3 has 17 amino acids. V was pared by 3 bases and J by 3 bases, with 19 bases between. Germline CDR1 and CDR2: MDHEN and SYDVKM. This entry is derived from a study of blood T cell repertoires in COVID-19. Measured with immunoSEQ multiplex PCR; TCRdb has only the in-frame clones, and not every one. The sample contains roughly 200,000 clones, 89% of which appear only once. The sequence derives from a middle-aged man with acute or convalescent COVID-19. The specimen sequenced was peripheral blood. The chain uses TRBV28 and TRBJ2-3, with D perhaps matching TRBD1 (7 bases). The CDR3 DNA sequence: TGTGCCAGCAGTTTGGAAGGGGGCCCCGGGGGAACAGATACGCAGTATTTT. Its translation: CASSLEGGPGGTDTQYF.